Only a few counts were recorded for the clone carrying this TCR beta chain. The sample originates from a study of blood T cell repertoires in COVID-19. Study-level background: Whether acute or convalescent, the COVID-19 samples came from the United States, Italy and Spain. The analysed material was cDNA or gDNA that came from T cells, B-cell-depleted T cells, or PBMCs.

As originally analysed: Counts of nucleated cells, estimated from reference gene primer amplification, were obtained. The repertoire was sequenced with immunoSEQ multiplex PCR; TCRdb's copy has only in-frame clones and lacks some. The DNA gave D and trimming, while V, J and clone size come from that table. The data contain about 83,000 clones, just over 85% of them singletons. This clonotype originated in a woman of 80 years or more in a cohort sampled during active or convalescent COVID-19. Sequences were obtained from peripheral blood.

This chain's CDR3 is CAWSDLAGSPLHF. The CDR3 nucleotides read TGTGCCTGGAGTGACTTGGCGGGATCACCCCTCCACTTT. This chain links TRBV30 with TRBJ1-6, with D hard to call. Germline V lookup: CDR1 GTSNPN, CDR2 SVGIG (reference sequence). The CDR3 spans 13 residues. V was clipped by 1 base and J by 10 bases, with 11 bases between them.